The following is a T cell receptor beta chain sequence with its context. Its antigen is undetermined. This sample is part of a study of cytomegalovirus exposure and HLA in healthy donors. Overall study results and limits: Relative to equally common others, HLA-associated TCR beta chains showed greater clonal expansion in a later analysis. Judged likely to be a sequencing artifact was a cluster of highly shared sequence variants. Prediction of most subjects' HLA-A and HLA-B alleles by TCR beta sequences was reportedly accurate.

The PCR ran on 60 Vbeta and 13 Jbeta primers. As processed by the authors: Later analysis identified approximately 80 million unique TCR beta chains, 9 million to 12 million shared. TCRdb's table, derived via immunoSEQ multiplex PCR, lists solely in-frame clones and lacks some. V, J and clone size derive from that table, while D and trimming were established from the DNA sequence. The repertoire holds over 100,000 clones, with 65% to 75% as singletons. The specimen sequenced was PBMCs. The source of this sequence is a man aged 40-55 years in good health and CMV-seropositive.

The CDR3 coding sequence is TGCGCCAGCAACCCCTCAGGGACTCCCTACGAGCAGTACTTC. This encodes CASNPSGTPYEQYF. This chain joins TRBV5-1 and TRBJ2-7; tentatively, D is TRBD2 (6 bases). Germline CDR1 SGHRS, CDR2 YFSETQ. Trimming stripped 6 bases from V and 2 bases from J, with 15 bases between. This CDR3 is 14 amino acids long.